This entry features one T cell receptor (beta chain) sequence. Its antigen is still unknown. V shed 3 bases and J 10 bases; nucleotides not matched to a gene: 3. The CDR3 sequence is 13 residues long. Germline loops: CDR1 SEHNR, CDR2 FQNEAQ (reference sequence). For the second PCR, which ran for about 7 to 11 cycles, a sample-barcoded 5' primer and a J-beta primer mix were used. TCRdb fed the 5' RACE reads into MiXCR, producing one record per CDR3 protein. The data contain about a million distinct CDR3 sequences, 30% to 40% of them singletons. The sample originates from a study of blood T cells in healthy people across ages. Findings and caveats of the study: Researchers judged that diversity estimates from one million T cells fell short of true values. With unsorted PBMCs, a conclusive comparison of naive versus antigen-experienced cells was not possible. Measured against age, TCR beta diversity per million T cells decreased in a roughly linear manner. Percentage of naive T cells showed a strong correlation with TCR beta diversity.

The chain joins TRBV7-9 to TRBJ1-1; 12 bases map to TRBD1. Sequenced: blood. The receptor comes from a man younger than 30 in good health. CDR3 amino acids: CASSFGTGGRAFF. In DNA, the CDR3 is TGTGCCAGCAGCTTTGGGACAGGGGGCCGAGCTTTCTTT. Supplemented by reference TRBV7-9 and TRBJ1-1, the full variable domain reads DTGVSQNPRHKITKRGQNVTFRCDPISEHNRLYWYRQTLGQGPEFLTYFQNEAQLEKSRLLSDRFSAERPKGSFSTLEIQRTEQGDSAMYLCASSFGTGGRAFFGQGTRLTVV.